Listed below are T cell receptor beta chains from one sample, sequenced in a study of blood T cell repertoires in COVID-19. Only in-frame clones appear in the TCRdb table, and some are missing; sequencing was by immunoSEQ multiplex PCR. Of 350,000 to 450,000 clones in the sample, around 85% were seen once. The sequenced sample consisted of peripheral blood. The source of these receptors is a woman in her late teens or twenties with acute or convalescent COVID-19. CDR3s include the opening cysteine and the closing phenylalanine or tryptophan. Each record gives: J gene, D gene, V gene, clone size, CDR3 protein, CDR3 DNA. The D gene is left open where the match is weak. Where a row states a size, it is once, few, many or the class of an expanded clone; other rows omit it.

j_gene: TRBJ2-7
d_gene: -
v_gene: TRBV3-1/TRBV3-2
abundance: -
CDR3aa: CASSRQWREASYEQYF
CDR3nt: TGTGCCAGCAGCCGACAATGGAGGGAGGCGTCCTACGAGCAGTACTTC

j_gene: TRBJ2-2
d_gene: TRBD1
v_gene: TRBV5-4
abundance: -
CDR3aa: CASQGQSQSGELFF
CDR3nt: TGTGCCAGCCAGGGACAGAGTCAGTCCGGGGAGCTGTTTTTT

j_gene: TRBJ2-6
d_gene: -
v_gene: TRBV5-1
abundance: -
CDR3aa: CASSLARVSGANVLTF
CDR3nt: TGCGCCAGCAGCTTGGCGCGGGTTTCTGGGGCCAACGTCCTGACTTTC

j_gene: TRBJ1-6
d_gene: -
v_gene: TRBV7-3
abundance: -
CDR3aa: CASSLTAGNSPLHF
CDR3nt: TGTGCCAGCAGCTTGACTGCTGGGAATTCACCCCTCCACTTT

j_gene: TRBJ2-3
d_gene: TRBD1
v_gene: TRBV24-1
abundance: -
CDR3aa: CATSEPDRDLWTDTQYF
CDR3nt: TGTGCCACCAGTGAACCAGACAGGGACCTGTGGACAGATACGCAGTATTTT

j_gene: TRBJ1-3
d_gene: -
v_gene: TRBV6-6
abundance: once
CDR3aa: CASRPRGLTGNTIYF
CDR3nt: TGTGCCAGCCGTCCTAGGGGTCTCACTGGAAACACCATATATTTT

j_gene: TRBJ1-3
d_gene: TRBD1
v_gene: TRBV10-1
abundance: -
CDR3aa: CASDLTGGDTIYF
CDR3nt: TGCGCCAGCGACTTGACAGGGGGGGACACCATATATTTT

j_gene: TRBJ1-2
d_gene: TRBD1
v_gene: TRBV19
abundance: -
CDR3aa: CASSTPGTGVSYTF
CDR3nt: TGTGCCAGTAGTACCCCCGGGACAGGGGTAAGCTACACCTTC

j_gene: TRBJ1-1
d_gene: -
v_gene: TRBV9
abundance: -
CDR3aa: CASSVVLPGVTEAFF
CDR3nt: TGTGCCAGCAGCGTAGTTCTCCCCGGGGTCACTGAAGCTTTCTTT

j_gene: TRBJ1-2
d_gene: TRBD1
v_gene: TRBV6-5
abundance: -
CDR3aa: CASSKDRVNYGYTF
CDR3nt: TGTGCCAGCAGCAAAGACAGGGTTAACTATGGCTACACCTTC

j_gene: TRBJ1-3
d_gene: -
v_gene: TRBV9
abundance: -
CDR3aa: CASSLPTEPGTDSGNTIYF
CDR3nt: TGTGCCAGCAGCCTCCCTACTGAGCCCGGGACTGACTCTGGAAACACCATATATTTT

j_gene: TRBJ2-2
d_gene: TRBD2
v_gene: TRBV2
abundance: -
CDR3aa: CASSPDRLAWTGELFF
CDR3nt: TGTGCCAGCAGCCCTGATCGACTAGCGTGGACCGGGGAGCTGTTTTTT

j_gene: TRBJ1-4
d_gene: TRBD1
v_gene: TRBV7-9
abundance: once
CDR3aa: CASSSGQGGEKLFF
CDR3nt: TGTGCCAGCAGCAGCGGACAGGGAGGTGAAAAACTGTTTTTT

j_gene: TRBJ2-2
d_gene: -
v_gene: TRBV7-3
abundance: once
CDR3aa: CASSSGANTGELFF
CDR3nt: TGTGCCAGCAGCTCAGGGGCGAACACCGGGGAGCTGTTTTTT

j_gene: TRBJ1-1
d_gene: -
v_gene: TRBV6-5
abundance: -
CDR3aa: CASTYDNLANTEAFF
CDR3nt: TGTGCCAGCACCTATGACAACTTGGCGAACACTGAAGCTTTCTTT

j_gene: TRBJ1-3
d_gene: -
v_gene: TRBV10-3
abundance: -
CDR3aa: CAISEWGRESGNTIYF
CDR3nt: TGTGCCATCAGTGAGTGGGGGAGGGAGTCTGGAAACACCATATATTTT

j_gene: TRBJ2-3
d_gene: -
v_gene: TRBV11-2
abundance: -
CDR3aa: CASSDNGLSTDTQYF
CDR3nt: TGTGCCAGCAGCGATAATGGGCTCAGCACAGATACGCAGTATTTT

j_gene: TRBJ1-6
d_gene: TRBD1
v_gene: TRBV9
abundance: -
CDR3aa: CASSGQGHNSPLHF
CDR3nt: TGTGCCAGCAGTGGACAGGGACATAATTCACCCCTCCACTTT

j_gene: TRBJ1-6
d_gene: TRBD1
v_gene: TRBV19
abundance: -
CDR3aa: CASSMPREPGTGVSPLHF
CDR3nt: TGTGCCAGTAGTATGCCACGCGAACCCGGGACAGGGGTGTCACCCCTCCACTTT

j_gene: TRBJ2-5
d_gene: TRBD2
v_gene: TRBV6-1
abundance: -
CDR3aa: CASSEKTSGQETQYF
CDR3nt: TGTGCCAGCAGTGAAAAGACTAGCGGCCAAGAGACCCAGTACTTC

j_gene: TRBJ1-1
d_gene: -
v_gene: TRBV15
abundance: -
CDR3aa: CATSTGGAGGNTEAFF
CDR3nt: TGTGCCACCAGCACCGGGGGGGCGGGGGGGAACACTGAAGCTTTCTTT

j_gene: TRBJ1-6
d_gene: TRBD1
v_gene: TRBV19
abundance: -
CDR3aa: CASSIFQGASNNSPLHF
CDR3nt: TGTGCCAGTAGTATATTCCAGGGGGCGTCTAATAATTCACCCCTCCACTTT

j_gene: TRBJ2-7
d_gene: TRBD1
v_gene: TRBV10-3
abundance: -
CDR3aa: CTISAADRGDEQYF
CDR3nt: TGTACCATCAGTGCTGCGGACAGGGGCGACGAGCAGTACTTC

j_gene: TRBJ2-1
d_gene: -
v_gene: TRBV6-6
abundance: -
CDR3aa: CASSYSNPSGEQFF
CDR3nt: TGTGCCAGCAGTTACTCGAACCCCTCGGGGGAGCAGTTCTTC

j_gene: TRBJ1-6
d_gene: -
v_gene: TRBV6-5
abundance: -
CDR3aa: CASSYQRPGGSPLHF
CDR3nt: TGTGCCAGCAGTTACCAGCGCCCCGGGGGTTCACCCCTCCACTTT

j_gene: TRBJ1-1
d_gene: TRBD1
v_gene: TRBV10-3
abundance: -
CDR3aa: CAITLDRGREEAFF
CDR3nt: TGTGCCATCACTTTGGACAGGGGGCGTGAAGAAGCTTTCTTT

j_gene: TRBJ1-2
d_gene: -
v_gene: TRBV27
abundance: -
CDR3aa: CASSLSSRANYGYTF
CDR3nt: TGTGCCAGCAGTTTATCTAGCCGAGCTAACTATGGCTACACCTTC

j_gene: TRBJ1-4
d_gene: -
v_gene: TRBV11-2
abundance: -
CDR3aa: CASGWGPNEKLFF
CDR3nt: TGTGCCAGCGGTTGGGGGCCTAATGAAAAACTGTTTTTT

j_gene: TRBJ1-2
d_gene: TRBD1
v_gene: TRBV7-2
abundance: many
CDR3aa: CASSLEANRGFYGYTF
CDR3nt: TGTGCCAGCAGCTTAGAGGCGAACAGGGGATTCTATGGCTACACCTTC

j_gene: TRBJ2-5
d_gene: -
v_gene: TRBV5-4
abundance: -
CDR3aa: CASSPREETQYF
CDR3nt: TGTGCCAGCAGCCCTAGGGAGGAGACCCAGTACTTC

j_gene: TRBJ1-1
d_gene: TRBD1
v_gene: TRBV7-2
abundance: -
CDR3aa: CASSLLSGQGNTEAFF
CDR3nt: TGTGCCAGCAGCTTACTATCCGGACAGGGAAACACTGAAGCTTTCTTT

j_gene: TRBJ1-1
d_gene: TRBD1
v_gene: TRBV25-1
abundance: -
CDR3aa: CASSPRTGRNTEAFF
CDR3nt: TGTGCCAGCAGTCCGCGGACAGGGAGAAACACTGAAGCTTTCTTT

j_gene: TRBJ2-3
d_gene: -
v_gene: TRBV27
abundance: few
CDR3aa: CASSLEGDTQYF
CDR3nt: TGTGCCAGCAGTTTAGAGGGAGATACGCAGTATTTT

j_gene: TRBJ2-2
d_gene: -
v_gene: TRBV4-1
abundance: once
CDR3aa: CASSQQTEDLPLGGTGELFF
CDR3nt: TGCGCCAGCAGCCAACAGACAGAAGACTTACCCTTGGGAGGCACCGGGGAGCTGTTTTTT

j_gene: TRBJ1-5
d_gene: TRBD1
v_gene: TRBV29-1
abundance: once
CDR3aa: CSVADRVGQPQHF
CDR3nt: TGCAGCGTCGCGGACAGGGTCGGTCAGCCCCAGCATTTT

j_gene: TRBJ2-1
d_gene: -
v_gene: TRBV19
abundance: -
CDR3aa: CASSTAGTSYNEQFF
CDR3nt: TGTGCCAGTAGTACGGCCGGGACTTCATACAATGAGCAGTTCTTC

j_gene: TRBJ2-1
d_gene: TRBD2
v_gene: TRBV9
abundance: -
CDR3aa: CASSSGGGPLSYNEQFF
CDR3nt: TGTGCCAGCAGCTCCGGGGGGGGGCCCCTATCCTACAATGAGCAGTTCTTC

j_gene: TRBJ1-4
d_gene: TRBD1
v_gene: TRBV9
abundance: few
CDR3aa: CASPPDRGQGLFF
CDR3nt: TGTGCCAGCCCGCCGGACAGGGGCCAGGGACTGTTTTTT

j_gene: TRBJ2-2
d_gene: -
v_gene: TRBV9
abundance: few
CDR3aa: CASSVDSNTGELFF
CDR3nt: TGTGCCAGCAGCGTAGACAGTAACACCGGGGAGCTGTTTTTT

j_gene: TRBJ1-5
d_gene: -
v_gene: TRBV4-1
abundance: -
CDR3aa: CASSQQGADSYSNQPQHF
CDR3nt: TGCGCCAGCAGCCAACAGGGCGCGGACAGCTATAGCAATCAGCCCCAGCATTTT

j_gene: TRBJ2-3
d_gene: TRBD2
v_gene: TRBV29-1
abundance: -
CDR3aa: CSVDQREVLDTQYF
CDR3nt: TGCAGCGTTGACCAGCGGGAGGTTCTAGATACGCAGTATTTT

j_gene: TRBJ2-7
d_gene: TRBD1
v_gene: TRBV2
abundance: few
CDR3aa: CASSLGTGMSGEQYF
CDR3nt: TGTGCCAGCAGCCTGGGGACAGGCATGTCCGGCGAGCAGTACTTC

j_gene: TRBJ1-2
d_gene: -
v_gene: TRBV5-1
abundance: many
CDR3aa: CASSLSAPDGGYTF
CDR3nt: TGCGCCAGCAGCTTGTCCGCGCCTGATGGTGGCTACACCTTC

j_gene: TRBJ1-5
d_gene: TRBD1
v_gene: TRBV24-1
abundance: -
CDR3aa: CATSDFRDRMNSNQPQHF
CDR3nt: TGTGCCACCAGTGACTTCCGGGACAGGATGAATAGCAATCAGCCCCAGCATTTT

j_gene: TRBJ1-4
d_gene: TRBD1
v_gene: TRBV7-6
abundance: -
CDR3aa: CASSSRGGPNEKLFF
CDR3nt: TGTGCCAGCAGCTCTAGAGGGGGCCCTAATGAAAAACTGTTTTTT

j_gene: TRBJ1-4
d_gene: TRBD1
v_gene: TRBV11-1
abundance: -
CDR3aa: CASSFEGQGAGKLFF
CDR3nt: TGTGCCAGCAGCTTCGAGGGACAGGGGGCCGGAAAACTGTTTTTT

j_gene: TRBJ2-3
d_gene: -
v_gene: TRBV7-2
abundance: few
CDR3aa: CASSYMGYTQYF
CDR3nt: TGTGCCAGCAGCTACATGGGCTATACGCAGTATTTT

j_gene: TRBJ2-7
d_gene: TRBD1
v_gene: TRBV6-5
abundance: -
CDR3aa: CASSQKSDRGDDF
CDR3nt: TGTGCCAGCAGTCAAAAATCGGACAGGGGTGATGACTTC

j_gene: TRBJ1-2
d_gene: -
v_gene: TRBV28
abundance: few
CDR3aa: CASSPDTGYTF
CDR3nt: TGTGCCAGCAGTCCCGACACTGGCTACACCTTC

j_gene: TRBJ2-3
d_gene: -
v_gene: TRBV6-5
abundance: -
CDR3aa: CASWGLDSTDTQYF
CDR3nt: TGTGCCAGCTGGGGCCTCGACAGCACAGATACGCAGTATTTT

j_gene: TRBJ2-3
d_gene: -
v_gene: TRBV7-8
abundance: few
CDR3aa: CASSLDGNTDTQYF
CDR3nt: TGTGCCAGCAGCTTGGACGGGAACACAGATACGCAGTATTTT

j_gene: TRBJ2-5
d_gene: -
v_gene: TRBV7-3
abundance: -
CDR3aa: CASSLRSGYQETQYF
CDR3nt: TGTGCCAGCAGCTTGAGATCGGGATACCAAGAGACCCAGTACTTC

j_gene: TRBJ1-4
d_gene: TRBD1
v_gene: TRBV5-1
abundance: -
CDR3aa: CASSLGTGAEKLFF
CDR3nt: TGCGCCAGCAGCTTGGGGACAGGAGCCGAAAAACTGTTTTTT

j_gene: TRBJ2-7
d_gene: -
v_gene: TRBV5-1
abundance: -
CDR3aa: CASSLGEVSKSYEQYF
CDR3nt: TGCGCCAGCAGCTTGGGGGAGGTTTCAAAATCCTACGAGCAGTACTTC